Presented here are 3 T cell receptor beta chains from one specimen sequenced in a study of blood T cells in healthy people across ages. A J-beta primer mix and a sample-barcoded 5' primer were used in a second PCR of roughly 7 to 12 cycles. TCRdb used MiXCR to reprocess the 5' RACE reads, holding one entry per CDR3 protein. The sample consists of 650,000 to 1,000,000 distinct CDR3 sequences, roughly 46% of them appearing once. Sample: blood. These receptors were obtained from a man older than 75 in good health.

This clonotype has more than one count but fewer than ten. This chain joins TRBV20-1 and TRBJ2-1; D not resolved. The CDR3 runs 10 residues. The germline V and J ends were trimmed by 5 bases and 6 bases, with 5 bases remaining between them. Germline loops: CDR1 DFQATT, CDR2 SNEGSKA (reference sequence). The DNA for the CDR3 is TGCAGTGCTGCAATCAATGAGCAGTTCTTC. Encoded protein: CSAAINEQFF.

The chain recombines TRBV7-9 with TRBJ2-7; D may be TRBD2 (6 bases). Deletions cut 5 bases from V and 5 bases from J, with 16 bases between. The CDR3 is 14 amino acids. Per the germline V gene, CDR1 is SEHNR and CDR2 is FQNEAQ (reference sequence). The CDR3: CASSPWDSRDEQYF. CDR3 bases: TGTGCCAGCAGCCCCTGGGACTCGCGCGACGAGCAGTACTTC.

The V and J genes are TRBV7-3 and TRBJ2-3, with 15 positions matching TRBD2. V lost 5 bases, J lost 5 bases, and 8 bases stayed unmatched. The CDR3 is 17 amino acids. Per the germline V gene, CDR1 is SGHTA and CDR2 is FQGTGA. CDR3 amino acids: CASSHSRGLAGGDTQYF. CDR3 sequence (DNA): TGTGCCAGCAGCCATTCGAGGGGACTAGCGGGAGGAGATACGCAGTATTTT.